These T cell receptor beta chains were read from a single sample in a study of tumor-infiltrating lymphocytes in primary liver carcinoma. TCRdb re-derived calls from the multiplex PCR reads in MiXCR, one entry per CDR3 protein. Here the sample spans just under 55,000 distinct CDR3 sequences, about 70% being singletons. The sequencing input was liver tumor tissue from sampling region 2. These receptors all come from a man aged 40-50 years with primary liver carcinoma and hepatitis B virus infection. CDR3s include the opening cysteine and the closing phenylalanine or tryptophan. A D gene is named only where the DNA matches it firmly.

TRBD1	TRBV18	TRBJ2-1	CASSSRQGEDEQFF	TGCGCCAGCTCATCTCGACAGGGGGAGGATGAGCAGTTCTTC
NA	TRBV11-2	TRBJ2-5	CANCLGALSGFQETQYF	TGTGCCAACTGCCTAGGGGCCTTGTCCGGATTTCAAGAGACCCAGTACTTC
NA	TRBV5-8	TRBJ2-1	CTSSQTSYNEQFF	TGTACCAGCAGCCAGACTAGTTACAATGAGCAGTTCTTC
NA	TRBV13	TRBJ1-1	CVSSVGQGALF	NA
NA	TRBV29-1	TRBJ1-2	CSVEALGVGGYSF	TGCAGCGTTGAAGCACTAGGAGTTGGTGGCTACAGCTTC
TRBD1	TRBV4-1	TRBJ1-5	CACSPQGTGVSNQPQHF	TGCGCCTGCAGCCCTCAAGGGACAGGGGTTAGCAATCAGCCCCAGCATTTC
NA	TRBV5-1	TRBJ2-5	CASSLEEVRGSQETQYF	TGCGCCAGCAGCTTGGAGGAAGTTCGGGGGAGCCAAGAAACCCAGTACTTC
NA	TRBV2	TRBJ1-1	CASKLGQNTEAFF	TGTGCCAGCAAACTGGGACAGAACACTGAAGCTTTCTTT
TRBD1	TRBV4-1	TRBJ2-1	CAGSLSQGARKNEQLF	TGCGCCGGCAGCCTTTCCCAGGGGGCGCGTAAGAATGAGCAGCTCTTC
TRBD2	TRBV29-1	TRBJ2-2	CNVGLAALITGELFF	TGCAACGTTGGGCTAGCGGCACTGATCACCGGGGAGCTGTTTTTT
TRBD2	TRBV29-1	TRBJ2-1	CSVVSGDYYERFF	TGCAGCGTTGTTAGCGGGGACTACTATGAGCGGTTCTTC